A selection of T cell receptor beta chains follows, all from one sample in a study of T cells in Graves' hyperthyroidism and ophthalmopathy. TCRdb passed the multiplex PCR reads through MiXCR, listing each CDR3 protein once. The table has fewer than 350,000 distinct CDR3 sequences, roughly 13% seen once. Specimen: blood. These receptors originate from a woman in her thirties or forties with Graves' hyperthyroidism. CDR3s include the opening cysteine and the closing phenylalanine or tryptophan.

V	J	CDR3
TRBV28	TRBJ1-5	CASRRDRGHSQPQHF
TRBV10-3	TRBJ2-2	CAISLTGTGELFF
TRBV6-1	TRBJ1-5	CASTRGPNQPQHF
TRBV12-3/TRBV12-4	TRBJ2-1	CASSRRLAGVFNEQFF
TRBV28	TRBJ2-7	CASSSAGTAISYEQYF
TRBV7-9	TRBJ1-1	CASTRNMNTEAFF
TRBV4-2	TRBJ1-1	CASSQPSLKNTEAFF
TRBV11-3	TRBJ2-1	CASSRRTKGEQFF
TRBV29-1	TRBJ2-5	CSARWRLQETQYF
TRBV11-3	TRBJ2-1	CASSYGLAGLNEQFF
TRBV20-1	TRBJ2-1	CSALRGSSYNEQFF
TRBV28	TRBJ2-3	CASRKPGTDTQYF
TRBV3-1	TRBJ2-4	CASSTGTAENIQYF
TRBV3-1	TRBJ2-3	CASSHGLARQTDTQYF
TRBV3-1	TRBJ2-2	CASSQDRVTGELFF
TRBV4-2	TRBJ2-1	CASSQEASAPYNEQFF
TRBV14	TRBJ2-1	CASSPYATGGYEQFF
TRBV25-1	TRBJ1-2	CASSDSQREEGYTF
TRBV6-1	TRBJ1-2	CASRRARSTGGYTF
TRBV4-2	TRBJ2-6	CASSQALGGANVLTF
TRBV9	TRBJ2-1	CASGPGTSGFNEQFF
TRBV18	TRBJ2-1	CASSPPDPSNEQFF
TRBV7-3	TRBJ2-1	CASSLQAGGSNEQFF
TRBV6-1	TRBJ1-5	CASSVGRVSNQPQHF
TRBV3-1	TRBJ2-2	CASSLGLAGGRNTGELFF
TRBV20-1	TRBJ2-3	CSALTGSTDTQYF
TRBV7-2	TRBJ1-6	CASSYRDSYNSPLHF
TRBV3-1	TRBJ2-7	CASSQGVRDEQYF
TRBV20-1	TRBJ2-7	CSVEPAEGGGYDEQYF
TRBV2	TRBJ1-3	CASSVKGQGNTIYF
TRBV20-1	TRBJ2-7	CSATTRTSGNYEQYF
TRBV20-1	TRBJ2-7	CSARDVRTGASEQYF
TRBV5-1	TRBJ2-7	CASSPPGQGNEQYF
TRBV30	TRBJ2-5	CAWSARAVGTQYF
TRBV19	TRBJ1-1	CASSIGTDTEAFF
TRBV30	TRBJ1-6	CAWTGRQGTRPNSPLHF
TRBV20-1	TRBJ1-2	CSASPGAGYTF
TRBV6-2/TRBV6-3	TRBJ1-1	CASSPIRGLDLRNTEAFF
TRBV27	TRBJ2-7	CASSPYDTQSYEQYF
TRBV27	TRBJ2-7	CASSSLAAGVSPEQYF
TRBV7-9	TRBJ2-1	CASSIPGQGFEQFF
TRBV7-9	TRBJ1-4	CASSLRFRTGGQEKLFF
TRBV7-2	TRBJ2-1	CASSSLRGRNYNEQFF
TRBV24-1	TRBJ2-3	CATSDTGGTDTQYF
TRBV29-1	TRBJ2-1	CSGLGTSGSSTRYNEQFF
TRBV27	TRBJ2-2	CASSPQSGTSGPGELFF
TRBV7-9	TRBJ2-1	CASSGGQGAFIEQFF
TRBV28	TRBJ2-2	CASSHPGGGSGELFF
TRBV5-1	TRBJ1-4	CASSLDGSYEKLFF
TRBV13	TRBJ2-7	CASRTGTSYEQYF
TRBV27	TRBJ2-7	CASSFSTPSPYSSYEQYF
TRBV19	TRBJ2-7	CASTETETSYEQYF
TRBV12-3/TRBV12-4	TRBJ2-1	CASNPGSGSSSRFF